This T cell receptor (beta chain) was identified during a study of patients and donors after allogeneic stem cell transplantation. One entry per CDR3 protein results from TCRdb running MiXCR on the RT-PCR reads. In the table there are approximately 98,000 distinct CDR3 sequences, around 33% of which are singletons. V lost 4 bases and J 4 bases, leaving 6 bases between the germline ends. CDR1 SQVTM and CDR2 ANQGSEA come from the germline V gene. There are 11 residues in the CDR3. This clonotype was found a few times. The sample was blood, either unsorted or a sorted T cell fraction (not recorded which). This sequence was found in a human donor who was either an allogeneic HSCT recipient or a stem cell or donor lymphocyte infusion donor (not recorded which). It is not recorded whose cells these are; they may come from a transplant donor. The chain is built from TRBV29-1 and TRBJ2-3, with no clear D. The CDR3 sequence: CSVGPADTQYF. The CDR3 nucleotides read TGCAGCGTTGGGCCAGCAGATACGCAGTATTTT.